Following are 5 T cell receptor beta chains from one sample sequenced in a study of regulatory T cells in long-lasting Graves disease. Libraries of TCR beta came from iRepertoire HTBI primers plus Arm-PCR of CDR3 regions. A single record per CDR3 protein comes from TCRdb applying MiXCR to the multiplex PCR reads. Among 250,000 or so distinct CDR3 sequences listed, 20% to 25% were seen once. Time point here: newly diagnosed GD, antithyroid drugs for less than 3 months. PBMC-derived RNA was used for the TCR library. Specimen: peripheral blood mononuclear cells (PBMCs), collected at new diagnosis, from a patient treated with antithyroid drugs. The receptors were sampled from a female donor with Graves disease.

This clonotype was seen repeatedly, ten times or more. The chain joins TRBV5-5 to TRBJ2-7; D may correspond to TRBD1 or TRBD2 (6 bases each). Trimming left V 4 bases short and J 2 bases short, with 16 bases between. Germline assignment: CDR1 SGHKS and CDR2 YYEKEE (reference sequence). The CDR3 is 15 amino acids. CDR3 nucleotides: TGTGCCAGCAGCCTGAGGGGGGAATGGACCTACGAGCAGTACTTC. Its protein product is CASSLRGEWTYEQYF.

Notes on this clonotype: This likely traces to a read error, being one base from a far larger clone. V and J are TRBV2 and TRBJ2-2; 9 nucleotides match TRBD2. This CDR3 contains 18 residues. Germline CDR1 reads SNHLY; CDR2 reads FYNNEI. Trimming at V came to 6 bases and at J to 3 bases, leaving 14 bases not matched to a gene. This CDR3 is CASSARGGVGRDTGELFF. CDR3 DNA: TGTGCCAGCAGCGCGCGCGGGGGGGTAGGGCGCGACACCGGGGAGCTGTTTTTT.

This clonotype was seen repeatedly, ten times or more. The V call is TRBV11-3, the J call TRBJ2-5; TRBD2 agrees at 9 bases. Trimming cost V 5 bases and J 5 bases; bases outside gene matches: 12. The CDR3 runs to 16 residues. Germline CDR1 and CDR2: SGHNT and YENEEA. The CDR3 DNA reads TGTGCCAGCAGCCCAAATAGCGGGAGCAACCGGGAGACCCAGTACTTC. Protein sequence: CASSPNSGSNRETQYF.

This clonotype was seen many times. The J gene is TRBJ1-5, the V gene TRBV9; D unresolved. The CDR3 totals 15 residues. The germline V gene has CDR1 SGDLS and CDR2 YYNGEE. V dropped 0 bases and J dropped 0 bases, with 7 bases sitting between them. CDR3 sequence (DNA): TGTGCCAGCAGCGTAGCTGGAGATAGCAATCAGCCCCAGCATTTT. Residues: CASSVAGDSNQPQHF. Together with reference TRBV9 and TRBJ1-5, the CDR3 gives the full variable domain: DSGVTQTPKHLITATGQRVTLRCSPRSGDLSVYWYQQSLDQGLQFLIQYYNGEERAKGNILERFSAQQFPDLHSELNLSSLELGDSALYFCASSVAGDSNQPQHFGDGTRLSIL.

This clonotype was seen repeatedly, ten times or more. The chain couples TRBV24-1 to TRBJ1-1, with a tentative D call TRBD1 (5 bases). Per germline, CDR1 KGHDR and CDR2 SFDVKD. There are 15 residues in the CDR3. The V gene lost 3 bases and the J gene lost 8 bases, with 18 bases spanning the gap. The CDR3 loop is CATSDPGTATGEAFF. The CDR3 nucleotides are TGTGCCACCAGTGATCCGGGGACTGCCACGGGGGAAGCTTTCTTT.